This T cell receptor beta chain was found in a study of T-cell reconstitution after alpha-beta-depleted transplantation in children. This sample's TCRbeta library carried unique molecular identifier barcodes. TCRdb independently ran MiXCR on the PCR reads; one entry per CDR3 protein. This sample has 350,000 to 400,000 distinct CDR3 sequences, with just over 20% found just once. V lost 3 bases and J lost 5, with 14 bases in between. The length of the CDR3 is 14 residues. This receptor was taken from a human donor who donated a stem cell graft to a child with acute myeloid leukemia. The chain has TRBV12-3 or TRBV12-4 and TRBJ2-7; D ambiguous. The specimen comprised PBMCs from the stem cell graft donor, sampled from the stem cell graft. CDR3 coding DNA: TGTGCCAGCAGTTTTTCGGATAGTTTCGACGAGCAGTACTTC. Protein: CASSFSDSFDEQYF.